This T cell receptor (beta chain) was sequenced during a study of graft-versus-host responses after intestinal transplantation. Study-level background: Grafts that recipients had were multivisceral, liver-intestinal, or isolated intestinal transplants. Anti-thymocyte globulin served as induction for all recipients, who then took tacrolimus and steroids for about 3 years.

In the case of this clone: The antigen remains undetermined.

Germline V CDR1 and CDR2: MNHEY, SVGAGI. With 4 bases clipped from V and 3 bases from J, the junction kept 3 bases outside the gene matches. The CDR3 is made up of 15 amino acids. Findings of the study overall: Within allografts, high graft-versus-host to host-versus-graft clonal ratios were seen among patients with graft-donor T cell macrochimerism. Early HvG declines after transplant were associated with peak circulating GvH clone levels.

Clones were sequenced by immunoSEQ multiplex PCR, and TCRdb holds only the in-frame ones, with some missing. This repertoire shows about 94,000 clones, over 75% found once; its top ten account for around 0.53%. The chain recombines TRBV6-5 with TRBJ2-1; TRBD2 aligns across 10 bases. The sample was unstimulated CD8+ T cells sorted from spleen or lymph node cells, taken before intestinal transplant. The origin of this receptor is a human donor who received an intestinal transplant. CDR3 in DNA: TGTGCCAGCAGTTCACTAGCGGGGAACTACAATGAGCAGTTCTTC. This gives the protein CASSSLAGNYNEQFF.